Listed below are T cell receptor beta chains from one sample, sequenced in a study of CD8 T cells in ankylosing spondylitis. From the 5' RACE reads, TCRdb called clonotypes with MiXCR, one entry per CDR3 protein. The profile shows about 360,000 distinct CDR3 sequences, 20% to 25% of them singletons. The sequencing sample was made of blood, either unsorted or a sorted T cell fraction (not recorded which). The receptors derive from a male donor with ankylosing spondylitis or in good health (not recorded which). Both conserved end residues are part of each CDR3. The order of the fields is V gene, J gene, D gene, clone size, CDR3 DNA, CDR3 protein. A D gene is named only where the DNA matches it firmly. The size of a clone is reported for some rows only, either as once, few or many, or as a class for expanded clones.

v_call: TRBV12-3/TRBV12-4
j_call: TRBJ2-3
d_call: .
clone_size: .
cdr3_nt: TGTGCCAGCAGTTTGGGGTACACAGATACGCAGTATTTT
cdr3_aa: CASSLGYTDTQYF

v_call: TRBV29-1
j_call: TRBJ2-3
d_call: TRBD2
clone_size: .
cdr3_nt: TGCAGCGTTGAATTGTGGTCGGCTAGCGGGGGCCCGGGCACAGATACGCAGTATTTT
cdr3_aa: CSVELWSASGGPGTDTQYF

v_call: TRBV28
j_call: TRBJ2-2
d_call: TRBD2
clone_size: few
cdr3_nt: TGTGCCAGCAGCCACCTAGCGGGGGGGGACACCGGGGAGCTGTTTTTT
cdr3_aa: CASSHLAGGDTGELFF

v_call: TRBV2
j_call: TRBJ2-4
d_call: TRBD1
clone_size: few
cdr3_nt: TGTGCCAGCAGGAACCCGACAGGGCGGTACATTCAGTACTTC
cdr3_aa: CASRNPTGRYIQYF

v_call: TRBV10-2
j_call: TRBJ2-2
d_call: .
clone_size: .
cdr3_nt: TGCGCCAGCACCCCCCCCGACGGGGAGCTGTTTTTT
cdr3_aa: CASTPPDGELFF

v_call: TRBV4-1
j_call: TRBJ1-2
d_call: .
clone_size: once
cdr3_nt: TGCGCCAGCAGCCCTAACCCTGGGTATGGCTACACCTTC
cdr3_aa: CASSPNPGYGYTF

v_call: TRBV7-8
j_call: TRBJ2-2
d_call: .
clone_size: .
cdr3_nt: TGTGCCAGCAGCTTATGGGACCTACAGGGCGGGGAGCTGTTTTTT
cdr3_aa: CASSLWDLQGGELFF

v_call: TRBV7-9
j_call: TRBJ2-7
d_call: .
clone_size: .
cdr3_nt: TGTGCCAGCAGCTTAGGGCCACTCCAGTACTTC
cdr3_aa: CASSLGPLQYF

v_call: TRBV7-2
j_call: TRBJ1-5
d_call: .
clone_size: few
cdr3_nt: TGTGCCAGCAGCCAGGACAGTCGCAATCAGCCCCAGCATTTT
cdr3_aa: CASSQDSRNQPQHF

v_call: TRBV9
j_call: TRBJ2-7
d_call: TRBD1
clone_size: once
cdr3_nt: TGTGCCAGCAGTTCTGGGGACAGGGTCTACGAGCAGTACTTC
cdr3_aa: CASSSGDRVYEQYF